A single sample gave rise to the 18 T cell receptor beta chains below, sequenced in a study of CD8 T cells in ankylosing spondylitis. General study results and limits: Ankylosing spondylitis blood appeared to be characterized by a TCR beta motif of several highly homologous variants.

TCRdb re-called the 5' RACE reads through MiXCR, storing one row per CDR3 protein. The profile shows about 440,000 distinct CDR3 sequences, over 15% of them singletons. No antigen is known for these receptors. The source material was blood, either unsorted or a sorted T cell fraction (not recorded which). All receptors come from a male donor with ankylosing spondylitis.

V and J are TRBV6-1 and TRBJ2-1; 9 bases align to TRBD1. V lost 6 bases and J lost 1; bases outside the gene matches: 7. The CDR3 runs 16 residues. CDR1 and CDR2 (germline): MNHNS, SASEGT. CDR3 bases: TGTGCCAGCAGACTAACAGGGGGCAGGTCCTACAATGAGCAGTTCTTC. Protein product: CASRLTGGRSYNEQFF.

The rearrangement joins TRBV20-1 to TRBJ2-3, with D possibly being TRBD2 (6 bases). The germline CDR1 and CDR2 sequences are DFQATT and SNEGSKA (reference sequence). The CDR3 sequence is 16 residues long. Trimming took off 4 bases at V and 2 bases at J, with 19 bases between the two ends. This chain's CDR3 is CSATPVGRDLTDTQYF. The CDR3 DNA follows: TGCAGTGCTACTCCCGTCGGGCGGGACCTCACAGATACGCAGTATTTT.

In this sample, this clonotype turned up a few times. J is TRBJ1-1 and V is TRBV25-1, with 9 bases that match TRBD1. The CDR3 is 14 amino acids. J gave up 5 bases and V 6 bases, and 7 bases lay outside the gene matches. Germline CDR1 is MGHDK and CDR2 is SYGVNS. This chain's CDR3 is CASRPTGGRTEAFF. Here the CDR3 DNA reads TGTGCCAGCAGACCCACAGGGGGCCGGACTGAAGCTTTCTTT.

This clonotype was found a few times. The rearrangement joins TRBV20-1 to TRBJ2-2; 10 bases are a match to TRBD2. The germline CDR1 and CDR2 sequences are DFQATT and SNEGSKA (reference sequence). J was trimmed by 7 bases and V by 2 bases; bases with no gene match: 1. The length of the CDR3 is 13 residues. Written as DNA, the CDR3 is TGCAGTGCTAGACTAGCGGGAGTCGGGGAGCTGTTTTTT. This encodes CSARLAGVGELFF.

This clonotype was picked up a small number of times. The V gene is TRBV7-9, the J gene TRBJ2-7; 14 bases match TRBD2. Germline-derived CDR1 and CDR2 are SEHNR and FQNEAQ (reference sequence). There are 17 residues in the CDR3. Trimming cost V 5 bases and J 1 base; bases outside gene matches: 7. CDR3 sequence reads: CASSRGTSGSQSYEQYF. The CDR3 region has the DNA TGTGCCAGCAGCCGTGGGACTAGCGGGAGCCAGTCCTACGAGCAGTACTTC.

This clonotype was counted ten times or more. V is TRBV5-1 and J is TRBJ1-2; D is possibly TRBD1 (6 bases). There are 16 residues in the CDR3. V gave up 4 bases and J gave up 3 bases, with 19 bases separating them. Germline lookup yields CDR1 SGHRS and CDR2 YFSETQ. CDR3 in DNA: TGCGCCAGCAGCCAGGGGTTTCAATTAAGGGACTATGGCTACACCTTC. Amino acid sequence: CASSQGFQLRDYGYTF.

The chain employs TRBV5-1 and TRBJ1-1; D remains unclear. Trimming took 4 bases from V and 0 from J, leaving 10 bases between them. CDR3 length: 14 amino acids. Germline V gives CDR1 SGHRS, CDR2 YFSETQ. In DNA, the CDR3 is TGCGCCAGCAGCCCCCGACATATGAACACTGAAGCTTTCTTT. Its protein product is CASSPRHMNTEAFF.

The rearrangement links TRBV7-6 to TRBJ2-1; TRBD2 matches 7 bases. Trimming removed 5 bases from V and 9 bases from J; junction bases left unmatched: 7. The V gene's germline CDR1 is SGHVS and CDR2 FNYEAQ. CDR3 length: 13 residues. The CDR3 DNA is TGTGCCAGCAGCCACGGGGGGTTGGGTGAGCAGTTCTTC. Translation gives CASSHGGLGEQFF.

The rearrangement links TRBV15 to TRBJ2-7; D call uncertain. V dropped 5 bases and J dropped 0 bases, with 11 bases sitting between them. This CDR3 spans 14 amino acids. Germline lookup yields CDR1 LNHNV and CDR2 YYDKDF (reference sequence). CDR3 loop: CATSGAGSSYEQYF. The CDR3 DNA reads TGTGCCACCAGCGGAGCCGGAAGCTCCTACGAGCAGTACTTC.

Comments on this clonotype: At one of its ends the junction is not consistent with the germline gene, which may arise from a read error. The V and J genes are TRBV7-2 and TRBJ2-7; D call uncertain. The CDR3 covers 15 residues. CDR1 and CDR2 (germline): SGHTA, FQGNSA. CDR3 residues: CASSLAGSRTYELYF. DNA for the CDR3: TGTGCCAGCAGCCTCGCAGGTTCTCGCACTTACGAGCTGTACTTC.

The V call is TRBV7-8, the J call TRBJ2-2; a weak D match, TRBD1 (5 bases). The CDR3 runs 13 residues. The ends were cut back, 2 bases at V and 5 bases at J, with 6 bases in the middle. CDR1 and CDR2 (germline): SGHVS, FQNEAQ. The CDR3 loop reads CASSLRQTGELFF. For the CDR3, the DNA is TGTGCCAGCAGCTTACGACAGACCGGGGAGCTGTTTTTT.

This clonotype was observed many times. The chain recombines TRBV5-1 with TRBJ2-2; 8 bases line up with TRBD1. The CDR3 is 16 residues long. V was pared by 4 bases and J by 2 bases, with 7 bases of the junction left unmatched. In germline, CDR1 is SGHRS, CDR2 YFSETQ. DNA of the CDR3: TGCGCCAGCAGCCCCCTAGACAGGGGAAACACCGGGGAGCTGTTTTTT. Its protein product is CASSPLDRGNTGELFF. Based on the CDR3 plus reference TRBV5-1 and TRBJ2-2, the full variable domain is KAGVTQTPRYLIKTRGQQVTLSCSPISGHRSVSWYQQTPGQGLQFLFEYFSETQRNKGNFPGRFSGRQFSNSRSEMNVSTLELGDSALYLCASSPLDRGNTGELFFGEGSRLTVL.

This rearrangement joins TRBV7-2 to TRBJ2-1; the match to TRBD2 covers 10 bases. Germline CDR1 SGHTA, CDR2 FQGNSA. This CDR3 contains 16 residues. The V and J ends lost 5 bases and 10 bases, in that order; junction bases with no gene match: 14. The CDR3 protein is CASSPPGLARGGEQFF. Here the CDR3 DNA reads TGTGCCAGCAGCCCCCCGGGACTAGCGCGTGGGGGGGAGCAGTTCTTC.

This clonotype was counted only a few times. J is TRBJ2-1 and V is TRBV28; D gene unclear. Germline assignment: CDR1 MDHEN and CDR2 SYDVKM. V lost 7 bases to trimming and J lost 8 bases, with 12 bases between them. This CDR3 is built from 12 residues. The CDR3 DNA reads TGTGCCAGCACCCAATCATCGGATGAGCAGTTCTTC. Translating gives CASTQSSDEQFF.

The CDR3 DNA follows: TGTGCCAGCAGCGTAGCTTGGCAGGGGGAGCAGTTCTTC. As protein: CASSVAWQGEQFF. This chain joins TRBV9 and TRBJ2-1; D is possibly TRBD1 (6 bases). V lost 0 bases and J 10 bases, leaving 11 bases between the germline ends. CDR1 is SGDLS, CDR2 YYNGEE, per germline. This CDR3 has 13 amino acids. The full variable domain, in which reference TRBV9 and TRBJ2-1 provide the parts outside the CDR3, is DSGVTQTPKHLITATGQRVTLRCSPRSGDLSVYWYQQSLDQGLQFLIQYYNGEERAKGNILERFSAQQFPDLHSELNLSSLELGDSALYFCASSVAWQGEQFFGPGTRLTVL.

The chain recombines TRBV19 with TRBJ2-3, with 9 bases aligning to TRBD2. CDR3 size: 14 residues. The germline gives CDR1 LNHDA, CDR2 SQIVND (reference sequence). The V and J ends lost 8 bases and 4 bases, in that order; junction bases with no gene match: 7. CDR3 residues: CASHSAGGADTQYF. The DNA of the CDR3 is TGTGCCAGTCACTCGGCGGGAGGGGCAGATACGCAGTATTTT.

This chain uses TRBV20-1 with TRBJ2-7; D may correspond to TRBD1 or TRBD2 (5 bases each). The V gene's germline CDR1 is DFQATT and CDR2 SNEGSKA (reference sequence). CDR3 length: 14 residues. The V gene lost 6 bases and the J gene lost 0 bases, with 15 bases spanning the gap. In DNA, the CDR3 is TGCAGTGCCCTGGGGGTACTAAGCTCCTACGAGCAGTACTTC. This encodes CSALGVLSSYEQYF.

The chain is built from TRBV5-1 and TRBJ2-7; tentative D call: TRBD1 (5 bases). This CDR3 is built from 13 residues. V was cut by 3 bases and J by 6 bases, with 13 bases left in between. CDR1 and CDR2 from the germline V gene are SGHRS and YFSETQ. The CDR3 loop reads CASSSVTVREQYF. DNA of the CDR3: TGCGCCAGCAGCTCGGTGACAGTTCGCGAGCAGTACTTC.